Presented here are 5 T cell receptor beta chains from one specimen sequenced in a study of cytomegalovirus exposure and HLA in healthy donors. The protocol was immunoSEQ multiplex PCR, while the TCRdb copy is restricted to in-frame clones and leaves out a portion. Altogether 250,000 to 400,000 clones are present, roughly 90% being singletons, with the ten largest covering around 0.96%. The sequenced material came from PBMCs. Receptor source: a man aged 30 to 45 in good health and CMV-seronegative.

V is TRBV7-2 and J is TRBJ1-5, with TRBD1 as a possible D gene (5 bases). Trimming pared 1 base from V and 4 bases from J, leaving 11 bases between. The CDR3 runs to 15 residues. Germline V gives CDR1 SGHTA, CDR2 FQGNSA. The CDR3 loop is CASSLELAGNQPQHF. CDR3 in DNA: TGTGCCAGCAGCTTAGAGTTGGCAGGGAATCAGCCCCAGCATTTT.

The rearrangement uses TRBV9 and TRBJ2-7, with 8 nucleotides matching TRBD1. This CDR3 spans 12 amino acids. Unmatched junction bases numbered 2, after V lost 3 bases and J lost 6 bases. The germline CDR1 and CDR2 sequences are SGDLS and YYNGEE. The CDR3: CASSDTGGEQYF. CDR3 nucleotides: TGTGCCAGCAGCGACACAGGGGGCGAGCAGTACTTC.

V and J are TRBV18 and TRBJ2-3, with D unclear. Germline V gene lookup returns CDR1 KGHSH and CDR2 LQKENI. This CDR3 region has 14 residues. V was cut by 5 bases and J by 2 bases, with 11 bases left in between. CDR3 loop: CASSSSSTTDTQYF. DNA for the CDR3: TGTGCCAGCTCATCGAGCTCTACCACAGATACGCAGTATTTT.

This chain joins TRBV7-9 and TRBJ1-2, with 11 bases matching TRBD1. Unmatched junction bases numbered 11, after V lost 5 bases and J lost 6 bases. Germline loops: CDR1 SEHNR, CDR2 FQNEAQ (reference sequence). The CDR3 length is 16 residues. DNA of the CDR3: TGTGCCAGCAGCCCCCCCACGGGGACAGGGGGACATGGCTACACCTTC. Protein sequence: CASSPPTGTGGHGYTF.

The V call is TRBV27, the J call TRBJ1-1; D remains unclear. Looked up from germline, CDR1 is MNHEY and CDR2 is SMNVEV (reference sequence). Deletions cut 6 bases from V and 0 bases from J, with 14 bases between. This CDR3 is 15 amino acids long. The DNA for the CDR3 is TGTGCCAGCAGACGCGCCGGACTGGTGAACACTGAAGCTTTCTTT. It translates to CASRRAGLVNTEAFF.